This entry concerns a single T cell receptor (beta chain). The data stem from a study of blood T cell repertoires in COVID-19. Study-level background: COVID-19 samples from acute and convalescent phases originated in the United States, Italy and Spain. The analysed material was cDNA or gDNA that came from T cells, B-cell-depleted T cells, or PBMCs.

Under the authors' procedure: Quantification of nucleated cells was approximated via reference gene primer amplification. Clones were read by immunoSEQ multiplex PCR, and TCRdb kept only the in-frame ones, dropping some. V and J calls and clone size follow that table, whereas D and trimming were derived from the DNA. The data hold 200,000 to 300,000 clones, with around 85% observed a single time. The germline V and J ends were trimmed by 2 bases and 5 bases, with 16 bases remaining between them. The CDR3 runs 15 residues. Germline lookup yields CDR1 LGHNA and CDR2 YNFKEQ. What was sequenced was PBMCs or T cells enriched from blood (not recorded which). The TCR comes from a woman in her forties with acute COVID-19. The rearrangement links TRBV4-2 to TRBJ2-7, with D tentatively TRBD2 (6 bases). CDR3 residues: CASSQWLTGENEQYF. CDR3 nucleotide sequence: TGTGCCAGCAGCCAATGGCTAACGGGAGAAAACGAGCAGTACTTC.